This entry is about one TCR beta chain. Germline lookup yields CDR1 ENHRY and CDR2 SYGVKD. There are 13 residues in the CDR3. The V and J ends lost 5 bases and 0 bases respectively, with 7 bases between them. This sample was taken from a study of T cell responses to AZD1222 COVID-19 vaccine. Using immunoSEQ multiplex PCR, the repertoire was profiled, and TCRdb retains in-frame clones only, with some absent. The sample has approximately 150,000 clones, about 89% seen once; the top ten hold around 4.9%. This chain links TRBV10-3 with TRBJ2-5; D remains ambiguous. The receptor's source is an adult in good health. The sequences come from peripheral blood, collected on day 0 of AZD1222 vaccination. The CDR3 nucleotides read TGTGCCATCAGTCGGACCAACCAAGAGACCCAGTACTTC. Translating it yields CAISRTNQETQYF.